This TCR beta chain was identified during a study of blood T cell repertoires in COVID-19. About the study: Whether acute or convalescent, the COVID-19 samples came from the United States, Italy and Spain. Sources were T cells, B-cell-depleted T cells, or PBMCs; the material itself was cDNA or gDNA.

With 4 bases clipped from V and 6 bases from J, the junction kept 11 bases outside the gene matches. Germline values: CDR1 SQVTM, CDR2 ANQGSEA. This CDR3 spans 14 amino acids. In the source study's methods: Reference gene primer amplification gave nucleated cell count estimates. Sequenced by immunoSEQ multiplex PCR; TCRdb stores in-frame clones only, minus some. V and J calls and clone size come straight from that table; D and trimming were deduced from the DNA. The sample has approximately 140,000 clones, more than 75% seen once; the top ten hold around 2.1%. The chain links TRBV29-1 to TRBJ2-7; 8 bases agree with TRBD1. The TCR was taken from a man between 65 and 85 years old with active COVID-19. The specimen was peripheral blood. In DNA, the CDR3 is TGCAGCGTTGGGTCCGGGCAGGGGGCGCGCGAGCAGTACTTC. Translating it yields CSVGSGQGAREQYF.